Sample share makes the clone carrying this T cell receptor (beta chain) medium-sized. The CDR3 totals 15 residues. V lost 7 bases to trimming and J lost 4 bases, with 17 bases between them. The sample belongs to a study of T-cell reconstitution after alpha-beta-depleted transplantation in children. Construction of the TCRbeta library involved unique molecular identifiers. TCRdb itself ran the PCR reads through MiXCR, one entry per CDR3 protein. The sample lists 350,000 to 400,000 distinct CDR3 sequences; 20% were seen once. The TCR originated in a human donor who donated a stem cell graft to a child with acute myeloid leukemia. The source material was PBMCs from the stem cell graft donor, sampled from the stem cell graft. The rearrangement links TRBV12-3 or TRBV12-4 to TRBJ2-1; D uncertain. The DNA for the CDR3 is TGTGCCAGCACCGCCTTTTGGGGTTTTTACAATGAGCAGTTCTTC. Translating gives CASTAFWGFYNEQFF.